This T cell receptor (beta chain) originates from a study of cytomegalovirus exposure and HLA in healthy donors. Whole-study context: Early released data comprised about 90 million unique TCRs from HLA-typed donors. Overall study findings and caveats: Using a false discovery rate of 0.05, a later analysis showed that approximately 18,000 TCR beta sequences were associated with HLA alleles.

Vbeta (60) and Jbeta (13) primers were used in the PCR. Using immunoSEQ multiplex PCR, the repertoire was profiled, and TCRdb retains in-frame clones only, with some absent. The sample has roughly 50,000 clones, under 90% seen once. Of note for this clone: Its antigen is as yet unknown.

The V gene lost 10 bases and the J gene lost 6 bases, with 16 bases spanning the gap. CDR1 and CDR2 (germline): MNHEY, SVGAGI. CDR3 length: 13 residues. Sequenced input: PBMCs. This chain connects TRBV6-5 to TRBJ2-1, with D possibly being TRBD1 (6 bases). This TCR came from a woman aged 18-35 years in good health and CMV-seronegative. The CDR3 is CATRIGQFNEQFF. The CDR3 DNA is TGTGCCACCCGAATAGGACAGTTCAATGAGCAGTTCTTC.